This T cell receptor (beta chain) was recorded in a study of T cell responses to AZD1222 COVID-19 vaccine. Study details: Both about-4-week and about-12-week second-dose recipients were combined.

Notes on the study in general: Just a handful of AZD1222 recipients tested seropositive at baseline. The breadth and depth of Spike-specific TCRs increased once two AZD1222 doses had been given. Variant regions that are unmutated are reportedly the target of nearly half of spike-specific TCRs.

V dropped 6 bases and J dropped 8 bases, with 13 bases sitting between them. This CDR3 comprises 13 residues. CDR1 is MNHEY and CDR2 is SVGAGI in the germline V gene. Produced via immunoSEQ multiplex PCR; TCRdb's table is partial and in-frame only. The repertoire includes roughly 150,000 clones, under 95% of them detected once, and 4.5% to 6.5% sits in the top ten. Concerning this clone: Its antigen is not identified.

The rearrangement joins TRBV6-5 to TRBJ1-4, with D unclear. This clonotype originated in an adult in good health. The material sequenced was peripheral blood, taken on day 0 of AZD1222 vaccination. The CDR3 nucleotides are TGTGCCAGCAGACAAAGTTTTGGCGAAAAACTGTTTTTT. It translates to CASRQSFGEKLFF.